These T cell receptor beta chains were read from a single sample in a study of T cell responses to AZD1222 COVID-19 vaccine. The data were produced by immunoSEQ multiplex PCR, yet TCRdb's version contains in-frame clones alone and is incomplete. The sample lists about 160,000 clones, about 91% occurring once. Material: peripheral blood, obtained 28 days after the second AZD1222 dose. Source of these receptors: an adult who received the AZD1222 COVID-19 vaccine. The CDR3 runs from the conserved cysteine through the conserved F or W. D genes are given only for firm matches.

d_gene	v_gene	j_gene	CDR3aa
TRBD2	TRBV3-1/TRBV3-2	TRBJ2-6	CASSQGEGPSGANVLTF
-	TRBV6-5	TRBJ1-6	CASSYSRELNSPLHF
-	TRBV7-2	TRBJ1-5	CASSLVVQGIGQPQHF
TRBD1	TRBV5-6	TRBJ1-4	CASSAWDRGPTNEKLFF
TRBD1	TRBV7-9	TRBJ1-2	CASSLAPTGAGYGYTF
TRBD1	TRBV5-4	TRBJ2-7	CASSSTGASYEQYF
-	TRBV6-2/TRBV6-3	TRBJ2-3	CASSYGSGDTDTQYF
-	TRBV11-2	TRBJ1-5	CASSSQGDQPQHF
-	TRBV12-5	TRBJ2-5	CASGLEWSETQYF
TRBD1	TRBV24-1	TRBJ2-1	CATSDPGQGFNEQFF
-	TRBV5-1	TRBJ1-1	CASSAQLNTEAFF
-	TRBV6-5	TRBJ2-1	CASSNLGYRQFF
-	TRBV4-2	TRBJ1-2	CASSQDIGQAFGYTF
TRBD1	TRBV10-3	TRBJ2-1	CATLTGGGEQFF
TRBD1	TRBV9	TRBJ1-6	CASSDPLGQGGSPLHF
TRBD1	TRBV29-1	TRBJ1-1	CSVDRQGNTEAFF
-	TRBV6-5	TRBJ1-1	CASSYPGSTEAFF
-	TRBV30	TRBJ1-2	CAWVTGSDGYTF
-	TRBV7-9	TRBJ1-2	CASSPLRKDGYTF
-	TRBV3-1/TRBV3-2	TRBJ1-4	CASSQVTRRNEKLFF
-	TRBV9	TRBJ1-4	CASSDRSTNEKLFF
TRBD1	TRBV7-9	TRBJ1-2	CASSPTGQGNYGYTF
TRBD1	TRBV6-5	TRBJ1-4	CASSYSGQGVGEKLFF
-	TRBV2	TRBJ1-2	CASTPNHYGYTF
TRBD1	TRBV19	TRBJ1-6	CASKLGQGYAPLHF
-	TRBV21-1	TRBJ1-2	CASSKERGQAVNYGYTF
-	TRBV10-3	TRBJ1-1	CAISVGMNTEAFF
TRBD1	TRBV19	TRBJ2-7	CASTVDREGGEQYF
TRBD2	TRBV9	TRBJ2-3	CASSVEMGGADTQYF
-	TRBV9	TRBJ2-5	CASSVAGGGAETQYF
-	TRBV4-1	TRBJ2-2	CASSRPTGANTGELFF
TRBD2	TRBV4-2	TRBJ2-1	CASSQVVGTSGNEQFF
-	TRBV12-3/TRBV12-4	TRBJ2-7	CASSLALDYEQYF
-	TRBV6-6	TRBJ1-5	CASGHGQPQHF
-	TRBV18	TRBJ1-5	CASSSLSGTNQPQHF
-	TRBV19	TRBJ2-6	CASSSGGSGANVLTF
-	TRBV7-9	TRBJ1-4	CASNDGEKLFF
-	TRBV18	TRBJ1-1	CASSPTRATEAFF
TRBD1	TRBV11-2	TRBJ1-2	CASSLTGDRRNYGYTF
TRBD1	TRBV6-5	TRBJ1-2	CASSMTGVGGYTF
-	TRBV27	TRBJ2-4	CASSLRLGKNIQYF
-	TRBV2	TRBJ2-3	CASGGVTGTDTQYF
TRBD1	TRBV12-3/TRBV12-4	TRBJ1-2	CASSLTGPDYTF
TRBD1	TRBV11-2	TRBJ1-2	CASGGQGIYGYTF
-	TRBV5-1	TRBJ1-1	CASSLALGEAEAFF
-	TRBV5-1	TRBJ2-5	CASSPQTGRETQYF
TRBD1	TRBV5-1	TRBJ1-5	CASSLGDSSNQPQHF
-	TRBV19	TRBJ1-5	CASRTDLWQPQHF
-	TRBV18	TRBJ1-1	CASSPRSGKDTEAFF
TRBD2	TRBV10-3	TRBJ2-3	CATSLAGGQDTQYF
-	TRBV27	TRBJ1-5	CASSLSPPGEGIINQPQHF
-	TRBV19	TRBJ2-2	CASSIYEGQGTGELFF
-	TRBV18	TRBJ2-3	CASSLTLGGDTQYF